This entry lists 29 T cell receptor beta chains sequenced from one sample in a study of OX40 agonist ivuxolimab in advanced cancers. Profiling relied on immunoSEQ multiplex PCR, and the TCRdb table lists in-frame clones only, not all of them. The data contain approximately 57,000 clones, 70% to 90% of them singletons. Material: CD4+ or CD8+ T cells sorted from blood, obtained in a trial of the OX40 agonist ivuxolimab. Receptors originate from an adult with an advanced solid tumor such as melanoma, head and neck, liver or kidney cancer.

The chain has TRBV19 and TRBJ2-3; TRBD2 might be the D (6 bases). The CDR3 has 14 amino acids. CDR1 and CDR2 (germline): LNHDA, SQIVND (reference sequence). Deletions cut 1 base from V and 1 base from J, with 6 bases between. The CDR3 sequence: CASSIGGGTDTQYF. The CDR3 coding sequence is TGTGCCAGTAGTATAGGGGGGGGCACAGATACGCAGTATTTT.

The chain recombines TRBV5-4 with TRBJ2-2; TRBD2 is a possible D gene (6 bases). Germline CDR1 reads SGHNT; CDR2 reads YYREEE (reference sequence). This CDR3 contains 13 residues. Trimming left V 6 bases short and J 1 base short, with 7 bases between. CDR3 in amino acids: CASIAENTGELFF. DNA of the CDR3: TGTGCCAGCATAGCGGAGAACACCGGGGAGCTGTTTTTT.

The rearrangement uses TRBV4-1 and TRBJ2-3, with 7 positions matching TRBD2. The CDR3 consists of 14 residues. Germline V gene lookup returns CDR1 MGHRA and CDR2 YSYEKL. Unmatched junction bases numbered 3, after V lost 4 bases and J lost 2 bases. The CDR3 DNA follows: TGCGCCAGCAGCCGGGGACTATCCACAGATACGCAGTATTTT. It yields the protein CASSRGLSTDTQYF.

The chain couples TRBV4-1 to TRBJ2-1; 8 bases match TRBD1. The germline V gene encodes CDR1 MGHRA and CDR2 YSYEKL. The ends lost 3 bases at V and 8 bases at J; junction bases unmatched: 12. The CDR3 has 16 amino acids. CDR3 in DNA: TGCGCCAGCAGCCACCAAGGAGTACAGGGGGGCGATGAGCAGTTCTTC. It specifies CASSHQGVQGGDEQFF.

In its sample, this clone was seen once. The V gene is TRBV5-1, the J gene TRBJ2-5; D gene uncertain. The tail of the sequence fits TRBJ2-7 better, so the J call may be wrong. The CDR3 is made up of 13 amino acids. From germline, CDR1 is SGHRS and CDR2 YFSETQ. The CDR3 DNA is TGCGCCAGCAGTCCTGGAGCCTCCTACGAGCAGTACTTC. This translates into CASSPGASYEQYF.

The chain recombines TRBV10-3 with TRBJ2-1, with 10 bases aligning to TRBD2. The CDR3 loop spans 19 amino acids. Germline V gene lookup returns CDR1 ENHRY and CDR2 SYGVKD. J lost 6 bases, V lost 0 bases, and 14 bases had no gene match. DNA for the CDR3: TGTGCCATCAGTGAGTCGATCGCTAGCGGGAGAAACGGTCGCAATGAGCAGTTCTTC. Translating gives CAISESIASGRNGRNEQFF.

The J gene is TRBJ1-3, the V gene TRBV11-2; D call uncertain. Per the germline V gene, CDR1 is SGHAT and CDR2 is FQNNGV. The CDR3 has 15 residues. The V end lost 5 bases, the J end lost 2 bases, and 13 bases lay between the germline ends. The CDR3 protein is CASSPDRGTGNTIYF. In DNA form, the CDR3 reads TGTGCCAGCAGCCCGGACCGGGGAACTGGAAACACCATATATTTT.

The chain joins TRBV6-1 to TRBJ2-1; 7 bases are a match to TRBD2. With V trimmed by 5 bases and J by 8 bases, 6 bases remained unmatched. The CDR3 totals 13 residues. Germline CDR1 and CDR2: MNHNS and SASEGT. CDR3 DNA: TGTGCCAGCAGTCGACTAGCCGTCGATGAGCAGTTCTTC. As protein: CASSRLAVDEQFF.

The genes are TRBV5-4 and TRBJ1-5; perhaps TRBD1 as D (6 bases). With 2 bases removed from V and 0 bases from J, the gap between germline ends came to 15 bases. Germline-derived CDR1 and CDR2 are SGHNT and YYREEE (reference sequence). The CDR3 runs to 17 residues. The DNA for the CDR3 is TGTGCCAGCAGCTTTGAGGGGGGCAGGAATAGCAATCAGCCCCAGCATTTT. Its translation is CASSFEGGRNSNQPQHF.

The V and J genes are TRBV4-1 and TRBJ1-5; tentative D call: TRBD1 (6 bases). This CDR3 is built from 13 residues. Germline values: CDR1 MGHRA, CDR2 YSYEKL. V gave up 4 bases and J gave up 5 bases, with 9 bases separating them. For the CDR3, the DNA is TGCGCCAGCAGCCGAGGGACACATCAGCCCCAGCATTTT. Its translation: CASSRGTHQPQHF.

This clone was observed a handful of times. The rearrangement links TRBV15 to TRBJ2-7; D possibly corresponds to TRBD1 (6 bases). V was shortened by 3 bases and J by 5 bases, with 11 bases between the two germline ends. Germline CDR1 and CDR2: LNHNV and YYDKDF (reference sequence). The CDR3 spans 13 residues. The CDR3 sequence: CATSSLQGNEQYV. DNA for the CDR3: TGTGCCACCAGCAGTCTACAGGGAAACGAGCAGTACGTC.

The chain has TRBV15 and TRBJ2-2, with D perhaps assigned TRBD1 or TRBD2 (6 bases each). The CDR3 runs 15 residues. The V gene lost 8 bases and the J gene lost 4 bases, with 17 bases spanning the gap. The germline CDR1 and CDR2 sequences are LNHNV and YYDKDF (reference sequence). CDR3 nucleotides: TGTGCCACCCCGAGGGGGGCCCCGGGCACCGGGGAGCTGTTTTTT. It encodes CATPRGAPGTGELFF. Full variable domain (outside the CDR3, taken from reference TRBV15 and TRBJ2-2): DAMVIQNPRYQVTQFGKPVTLSCSQTLNHNVMYWYQQKSSQAPKLLFHYYDKDFNNEADTPDNFQSRRPNTSFCFLDIRSPGLGDTAMYLCATPRGAPGTGELFFGEGSRLTVL.

This clone was picked up one time. V usage is TRBV29-1 and J usage is TRBJ2-5, with 9 bases lining up with TRBD2. V trimming: 3 bases; J trimming: 5 bases; junction bases outside the gene matches: 10. Germline CDR1 and CDR2: SQVTM and ANQGSEA. The CDR3 has 15 residues. This CDR3 reads CSVERGGGGRETQYF. The CDR3 DNA is TGCAGCGTTGAGCGGGGGGGTGGAGGTCGGGAGACCCAGTACTTC. The full variable domain, with the rest looked up from reference TRBV29-1 and TRBJ2-5, is SAVISQKPSRDICQRGTSLTIQCQVDSQVTMMFWYRQQPGQSLTLIATANQGSEATYESGFVIDKFPISRPNLTFSTLTVSNMSPEDSSIYLCSVERGGGGRETQYFGPGTRLLVL.

This clone was counted only a few times. This chain joins TRBV19 and TRBJ1-5; D uncertain. CDR1 is LNHDA and CDR2 is SQIVND in the germline V gene (reference sequence). With 6 bases removed from V and 2 bases from J, the gap between germline ends came to 11 bases. This CDR3 comprises 14 residues. The CDR3 DNA is TGTGCCAGTAGGGACGGTTTGGGCAATCAGCCCCAGCATTTT. Protein sequence: CASRDGLGNQPQHF.

This rearrangement joins TRBV6-1 to TRBJ2-3; D not resolved. The germline V gene encodes CDR1 MNHNS and CDR2 SASEGT. This CDR3 is 9 amino acids long. V lost 8 bases and J 6 bases, leaving 3 bases between the germline ends. The CDR3 reads CASFDTQYF. DNA for the CDR3: TGTGCCAGCTTCGATACGCAGTATTTT.

V gene TRBV4-2 combines with J gene TRBJ2-3; possible D gene TRBD2, 6 bases. This CDR3 has 14 amino acids. V lost 4 bases, J lost 2 bases, and 10 bases lay in between. Germline V gene sequence: CDR1 LGHNA, CDR2 YNFKEQ. The DNA for the CDR3 is TGTGCCAGCAGCCCCAGGGACTTCACAGATACGCAGTATTTT. This translates into CASSPRDFTDTQYF.

This chain uses TRBV5-6 with TRBJ2-1, with 8 bases identical to TRBD1. V trimming: 4 bases; J trimming: 7 bases; junction bases outside the gene matches: 10. This CDR3 comprises 15 residues. The germline gives CDR1 SGHDT, CDR2 YYEEEE. CDR3 protein: CASSLGQGWGNEQFF. As DNA, the CDR3 is TGTGCCAGCAGCCTAGGACAGGGTTGGGGTAATGAGCAGTTCTTC.

The rearrangement links TRBV5-6 to TRBJ2-7, with D possibly being TRBD1 (5 bases). The germline V and J ends were trimmed by 0 bases and 2 bases, with 12 bases remaining between them. Per germline, CDR1 SGHDT and CDR2 YYEEEE. This CDR3 has 15 amino acids. The DNA of the CDR3 is TGTGCCAGCAGCTTGGAACAGGCCATAGCCTACGAGCAGTACGTC. Its protein product is CASSLEQAIAYEQYV.

The chain combines TRBV27 with TRBJ2-7; unclear D gene. This CDR3 spans 14 amino acids. V lost 6 bases and J lost 7, with 19 bases in between. Germline V CDR1 and CDR2: MNHEY, SMNVEV (reference sequence). CDR3 DNA sequence: TGTGCCAGCAGCCAAGGACCAGGCGTGGGAGAGCAGTACTTC. The encoded protein is CASSQGPGVGEQYF.

V gene TRBV7-2 combines with J gene TRBJ2-7; weak D call: TRBD2 (6 bases). V lost 6 bases to trimming and J lost 6 bases, with 12 bases between them. The CDR3 has 12 residues. CDR1 SGHTA and CDR2 FQGNSA come from the germline V gene. The CDR3 DNA reads TGTGCCAGCAGTAGTAACGGGGGCGAGCAGTACTTC. This translates into CASSSNGGEQYF.

The J gene is TRBJ2-1, the V gene TRBV7-6; 8 nucleotides match TRBD2. Per germline, CDR1 SGHVS and CDR2 FNYEAQ. This CDR3 has 17 residues. The ends lost 2 bases at V and 1 base at J; junction bases unmatched: 7. CDR3: CASSLSPGGASYNEQFF. The CDR3 DNA is TGTGCCAGCAGCTTAAGCCCCGGGGGGGCTTCCTACAATGAGCAGTTCTTC.

V gene TRBV15 combines with J gene TRBJ1-2; tentatively, D is TRBD1 (6 bases). The CDR3 is 14 amino acids. Trimming took off 0 bases at V and 8 bases at J, with 13 bases between the two ends. Germline assignment: CDR1 LNHNV and CDR2 YYDKDF (reference sequence). The CDR3 spells CATSRDRGALGYTF. The CDR3 nucleotides are TGTGCCACCAGCAGAGACCGGGGGGCCCTAGGCTACACCTTC.

The rearrangement links TRBV5-5 to TRBJ2-1; 12 nucleotides line up with TRBD2. There are 12 residues in the CDR3. V was pared by 9 bases and J by 8 bases, with 3 bases of the junction left unmatched. Germline V gene data show CDR1 as SGHKS and CDR2 as YYEKEE (reference sequence). CDR3 nucleotides: TGTGCCACTAGCGGGGGGGCCTATGAGCAGTTCTTC. Translating it yields CATSGGAYEQFF.

This chain joins TRBV9 and TRBJ2-7, with D tentatively TRBD1 (5 bases). The V gene's germline CDR1 is SGDLS and CDR2 YYNGEE. The V and J ends lost 0 bases and 5 bases respectively, with 15 bases between them. CDR3 length: 15 amino acids. CDR3 residues: CASSVVGAVIDEQYF. The DNA for the CDR3 is TGTGCCAGCAGCGTAGTTGGGGCCGTCATCGACGAGCAGTACTTC.

The chain employs TRBV27 and TRBJ1-2, with D hard to call. Germline assignment: CDR1 MNHEY and CDR2 SMNVEV (reference sequence). The CDR3 has 11 amino acids. The CDR3 region is CATQDNYGYTF. As DNA, the CDR3 is TGTGCGACGCAGGATAACTATGGCTACACCTTC.

V and J are TRBV7-3 and TRBJ2-3, with D unclear. The CDR3 is 16 residues long. The germline V and J ends were trimmed by 0 bases and 5 bases, with 15 bases remaining between them. Per germline, CDR1 SGHTA and CDR2 FQGTGA. For the CDR3, the DNA is TGTGCCAGCAGCTTAACAGCCGGCACAGTTGAAGATACGCAGTATTTT. Its translation: CASSLTAGTVEDTQYF.

The chain links TRBV5-4 to TRBJ2-7, with 9 bases matching TRBD1. The CDR3 loop spans 14 amino acids. Looked up from germline, CDR1 is SGHNT and CDR2 is YYREEE (reference sequence). V lost 1 base, J lost 3 bases, and 2 bases stayed unmatched. This CDR3 reads CASSLPGQGYEQYF. The CDR3, as DNA: TGTGCCAGCAGCTTGCCGGGACAGGGCTACGAGCAGTACTTC. The full variable domain, in which reference TRBV5-4 and TRBJ2-7 provide the parts outside the CDR3, is ETGVTQSPTHLIKTRGQQVTLRCSSQSGHNTVSWYQQALGQGPQFIFQYYREEENGRGNFPPRFSGLQFPNYSSELNVNALELDDSALYLCASSLPGQGYEQYFGPGTRLTVT.

J is TRBJ2-7 and V is TRBV11-2; the match to TRBD2 covers 9 bases. The CDR3 totals 15 residues. Germline CDR1 is SGHAT and CDR2 is FQNNGV. V lost 5 bases to trimming and J lost 3 bases; unmatched junction nucleotides: 8. CDR3 bases: TGTGCCAGCAGCCTAGGAGGGACTAGCCTCTACGAGCAGTACTTC. It yields the protein CASSLGGTSLYEQYF.

The chain combines TRBV7-9 with TRBJ1-1; a weak D match, TRBD1 (6 bases). V lost 5 bases to trimming and J lost 4 bases, with 17 bases between them. The CDR3 loop spans 15 amino acids. Germline values: CDR1 SEHNR, CDR2 FQNEAQ (reference sequence). The CDR3 sequence: CASSVDRTGGTEAFF. The CDR3, as DNA: TGTGCCAGCAGCGTCGACAGGACGGGGGGCACTGAAGCTTTCTTT.